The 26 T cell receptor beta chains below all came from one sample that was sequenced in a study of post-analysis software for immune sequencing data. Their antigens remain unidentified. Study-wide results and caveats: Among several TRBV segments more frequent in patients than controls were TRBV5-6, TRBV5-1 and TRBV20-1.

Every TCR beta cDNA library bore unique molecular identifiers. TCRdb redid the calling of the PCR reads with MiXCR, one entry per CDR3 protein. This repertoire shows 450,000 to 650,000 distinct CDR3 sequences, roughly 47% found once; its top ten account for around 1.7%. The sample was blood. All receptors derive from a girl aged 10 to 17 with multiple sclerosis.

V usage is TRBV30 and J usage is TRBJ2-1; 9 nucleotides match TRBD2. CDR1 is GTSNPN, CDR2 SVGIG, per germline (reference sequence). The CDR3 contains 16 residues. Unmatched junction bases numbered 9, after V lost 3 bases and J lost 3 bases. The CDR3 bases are TGTGCCTGGAGCGTAAATGGACTAGCGATCTACAATGAGCAGTTCTTC. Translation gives CAWSVNGLAIYNEQFF.

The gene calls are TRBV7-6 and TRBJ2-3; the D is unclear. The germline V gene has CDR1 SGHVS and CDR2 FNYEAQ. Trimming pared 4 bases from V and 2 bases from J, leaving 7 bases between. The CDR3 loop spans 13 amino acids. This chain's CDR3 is CASSWAVTDTQYF. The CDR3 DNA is TGTGCCAGCAGCTGGGCCGTCACAGATACGCAGTATTTT.

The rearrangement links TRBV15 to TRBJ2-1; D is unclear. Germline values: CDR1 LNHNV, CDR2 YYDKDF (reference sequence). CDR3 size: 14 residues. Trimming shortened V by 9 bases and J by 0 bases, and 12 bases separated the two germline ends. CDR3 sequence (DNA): TGTGCCACGCGGAAAGATAGCTCCTACAATGAGCAGTTCTTC. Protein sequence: CATRKDSSYNEQFF.

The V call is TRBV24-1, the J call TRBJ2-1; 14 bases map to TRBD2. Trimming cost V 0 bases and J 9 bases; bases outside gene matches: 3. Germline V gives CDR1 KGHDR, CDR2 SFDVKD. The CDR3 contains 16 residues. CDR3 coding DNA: TGTGCCACCAGTGATTTGGGGACTAGCGGGAGATCTGAGCAGTTCTTC. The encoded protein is CATSDLGTSGRSEQFF.

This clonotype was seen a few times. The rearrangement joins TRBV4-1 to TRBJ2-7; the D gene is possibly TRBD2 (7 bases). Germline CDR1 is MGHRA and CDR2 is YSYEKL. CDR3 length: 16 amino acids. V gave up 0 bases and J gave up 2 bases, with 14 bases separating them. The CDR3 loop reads CASSQEVAGATYEQYF. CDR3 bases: TGCGCCAGCAGCCAAGAGGTGGCGGGGGCGACCTACGAGCAGTACTTC.

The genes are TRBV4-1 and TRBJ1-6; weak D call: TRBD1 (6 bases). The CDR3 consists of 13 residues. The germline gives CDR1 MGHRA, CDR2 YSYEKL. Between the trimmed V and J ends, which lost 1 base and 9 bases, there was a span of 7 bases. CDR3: CASSQAQGSPLHF. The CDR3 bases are TGCGCCAGCAGCCAAGCACAGGGTTCACCCCTCCACTTT.

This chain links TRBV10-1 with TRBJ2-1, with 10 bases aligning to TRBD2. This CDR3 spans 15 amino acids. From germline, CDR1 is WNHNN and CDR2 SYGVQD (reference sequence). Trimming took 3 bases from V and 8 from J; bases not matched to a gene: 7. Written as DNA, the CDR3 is TGCGCCAGCAGTGACTCTAGCGGGAGTAGGGATGAGCAGTTCTTC. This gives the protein CASSDSSGSRDEQFF.

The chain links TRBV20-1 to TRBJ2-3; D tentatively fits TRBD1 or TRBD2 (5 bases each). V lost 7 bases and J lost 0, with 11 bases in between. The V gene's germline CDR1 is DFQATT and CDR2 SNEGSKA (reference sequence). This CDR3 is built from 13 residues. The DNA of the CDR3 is TGCAGTGGGGGGAGATCTAGCACAGATACGCAGTATTTT. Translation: CSGGRSSTDTQYF.

The CDR3 DNA reads TGCGCCAGCGGGGACAGGTGGAGCTCCTACGAGCAGTACTTC. Translating it yields CASGDRWSSYEQYF. The V gene is TRBV10-2, the J gene TRBJ2-7; 8 nucleotides match TRBD1. There are 14 residues in the CDR3. From germline, CDR1 is WSHSY and CDR2 SAAADI. After removal of 8 bases from V and 0 bases from J, the junction contained 6 bases not matched to a gene.

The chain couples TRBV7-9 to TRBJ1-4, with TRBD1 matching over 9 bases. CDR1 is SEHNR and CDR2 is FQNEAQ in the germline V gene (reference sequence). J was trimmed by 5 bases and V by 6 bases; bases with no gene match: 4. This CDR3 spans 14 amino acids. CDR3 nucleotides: TGTGCCAGCAGAGACAGGGGGGAAAATGAAAAACTGTTTTTT. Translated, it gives CASRDRGENEKLFF. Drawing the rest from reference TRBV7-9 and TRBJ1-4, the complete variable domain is DTGVSQNPRHKITKRGQNVTFRCDPISEHNRLYWYRQTLGQGPEFLTYFQNEAQLEKSRLLSDRFSAERPKGSFSTLEIQRTEQGDSAMYLCASRDRGENEKLFFGSGTQLSVL.

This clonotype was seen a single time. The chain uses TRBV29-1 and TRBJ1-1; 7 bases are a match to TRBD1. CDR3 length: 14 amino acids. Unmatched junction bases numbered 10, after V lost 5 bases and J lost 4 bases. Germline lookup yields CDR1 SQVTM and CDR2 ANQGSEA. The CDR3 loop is CSVLPLQGGTEAFF. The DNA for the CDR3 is TGCAGCGTTCTCCCCCTCCAGGGGGGCACTGAAGCTTTCTTT.

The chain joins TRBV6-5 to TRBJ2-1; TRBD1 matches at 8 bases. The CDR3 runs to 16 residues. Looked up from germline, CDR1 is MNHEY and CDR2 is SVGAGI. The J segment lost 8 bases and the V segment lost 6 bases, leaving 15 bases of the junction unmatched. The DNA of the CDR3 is TGTGCCAGCAGGAAACTACGAGCCCTCAGGGGGCATGAGCAGTTCTTC. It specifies CASRKLRALRGHEQFF.

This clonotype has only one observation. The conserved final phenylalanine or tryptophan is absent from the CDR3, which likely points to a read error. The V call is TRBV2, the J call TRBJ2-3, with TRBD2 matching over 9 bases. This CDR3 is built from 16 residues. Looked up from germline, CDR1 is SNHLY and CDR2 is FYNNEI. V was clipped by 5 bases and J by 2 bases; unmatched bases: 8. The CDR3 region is CASSSPSGAPTDTQYY. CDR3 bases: TGTGCCAGCAGTTCTCCTAGCGGGGCCCCCACAGATACGCAGTATTAT.

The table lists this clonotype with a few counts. CDR3 DNA sequence: TGCGCCAGCAGCCCGCTCCTAGCTGGGGCGATCAATGAGCAGTTCTTC. This translates into CASSPLLAGAINEQFF. The chain is built from TRBV5-1 and TRBJ2-1; D is possibly TRBD1 or TRBD2 (5 bases each). Germline CDR1 reads SGHRS; CDR2 reads YFSETQ. This CDR3 spans 16 amino acids. Trimming pared 4 bases from V and 6 bases from J, leaving 20 bases between.

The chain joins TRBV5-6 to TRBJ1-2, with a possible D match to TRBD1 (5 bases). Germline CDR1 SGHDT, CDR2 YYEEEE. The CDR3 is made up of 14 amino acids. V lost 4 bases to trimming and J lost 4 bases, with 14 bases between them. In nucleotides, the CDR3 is TGTGCCAGCAGCCACCAGACAGCCTGCTATGGCTACACCTTC. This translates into CASSHQTACYGYTF.

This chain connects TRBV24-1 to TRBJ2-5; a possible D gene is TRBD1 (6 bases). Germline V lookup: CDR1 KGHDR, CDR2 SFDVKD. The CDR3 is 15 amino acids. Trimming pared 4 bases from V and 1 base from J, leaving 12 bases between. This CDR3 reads CATSDPSRGQETQYF. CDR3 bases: TGTGCCACCAGTGACCCGTCCAGGGGCCAAGAGACCCAGTACTTC.

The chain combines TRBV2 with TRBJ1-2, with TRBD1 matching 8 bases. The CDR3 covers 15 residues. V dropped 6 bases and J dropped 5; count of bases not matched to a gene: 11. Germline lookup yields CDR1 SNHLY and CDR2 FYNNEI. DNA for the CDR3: TGTGCCAGCAGGGCCACCGGGACAGGAGTTTATGGCTACACCTTC. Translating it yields CASRATGTGVYGYTF.

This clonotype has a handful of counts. The CDR3 loop is CASSGAPVDAYNEQFF. The DNA for the CDR3 is TGCGCCAGCAGCGGGGCTCCGGTAGACGCCTACAATGAGCAGTTCTTC. The V gene is TRBV5-1, the J gene TRBJ2-1, with D possibly being TRBD1 (5 bases). V shed 4 bases and J shed 2 bases, with 16 bases lying between them. Germline CDR1 SGHRS, CDR2 YFSETQ. This CDR3 contains 16 residues.

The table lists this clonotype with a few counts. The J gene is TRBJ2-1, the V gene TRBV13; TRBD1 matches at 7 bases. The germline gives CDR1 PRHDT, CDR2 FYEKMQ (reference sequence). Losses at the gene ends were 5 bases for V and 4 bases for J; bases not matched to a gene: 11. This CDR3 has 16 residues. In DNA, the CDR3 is TGTGCCAGCAGCCGGGACACCGGGACAGAGTACAATGAGCAGTTCTTC. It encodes CASSRDTGTEYNEQFF.

The CDR3 loop is CASRGGADTQYF. DNA of the CDR3: TGTGCCAGCAGGGGCGGGGCAGATACGCAGTATTTT. This chain connects TRBV12-3 or TRBV12-4 to TRBJ2-3; TRBD2 is a possible D gene (6 bases). The CDR3 totals 12 residues. V was clipped by 6 bases and J by 4 bases, with 8 bases between them.

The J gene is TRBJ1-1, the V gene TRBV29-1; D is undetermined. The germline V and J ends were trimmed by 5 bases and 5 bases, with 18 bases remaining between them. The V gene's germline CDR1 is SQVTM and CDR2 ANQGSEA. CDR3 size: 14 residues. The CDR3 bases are TGCAGCGTTCCTAACCCGACCGGCCGAACTGAAGCTTTCTTT. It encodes CSVPNPTGRTEAFF.

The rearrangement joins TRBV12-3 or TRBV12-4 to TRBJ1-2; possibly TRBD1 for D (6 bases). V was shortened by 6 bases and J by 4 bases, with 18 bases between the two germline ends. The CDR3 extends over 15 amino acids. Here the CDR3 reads CASRPRGGVTYGYTF. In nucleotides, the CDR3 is TGTGCCAGCAGACCCCGAGGGGGAGTTACCTATGGCTACACCTTC.

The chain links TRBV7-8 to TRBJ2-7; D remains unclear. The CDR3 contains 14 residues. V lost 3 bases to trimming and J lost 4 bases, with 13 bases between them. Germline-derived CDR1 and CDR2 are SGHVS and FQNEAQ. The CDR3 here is CASSFTPQYYEQYF. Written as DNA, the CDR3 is TGTGCCAGCAGCTTCACACCACAGTATTACGAGCAGTACTTC.

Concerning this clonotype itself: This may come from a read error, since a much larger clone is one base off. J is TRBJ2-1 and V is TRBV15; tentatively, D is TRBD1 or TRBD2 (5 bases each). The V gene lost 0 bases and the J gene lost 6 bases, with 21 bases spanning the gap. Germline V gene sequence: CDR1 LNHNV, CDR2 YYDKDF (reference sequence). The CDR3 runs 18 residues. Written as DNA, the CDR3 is TGTGCCACCAGCAGAGATCGGGGCAGCGCACTTTTATGCAATGAGCAGTTCTTC. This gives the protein CATSRDRGSALLCNEQFF.

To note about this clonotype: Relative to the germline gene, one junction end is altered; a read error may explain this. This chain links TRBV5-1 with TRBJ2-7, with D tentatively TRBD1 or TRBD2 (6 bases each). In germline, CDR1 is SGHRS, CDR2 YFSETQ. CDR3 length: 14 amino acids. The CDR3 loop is CASSLEGGDYERYF. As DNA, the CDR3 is TGCGCCAGCAGCTTGGAGGGGGGAGACTACGAGCGGTACTTC.

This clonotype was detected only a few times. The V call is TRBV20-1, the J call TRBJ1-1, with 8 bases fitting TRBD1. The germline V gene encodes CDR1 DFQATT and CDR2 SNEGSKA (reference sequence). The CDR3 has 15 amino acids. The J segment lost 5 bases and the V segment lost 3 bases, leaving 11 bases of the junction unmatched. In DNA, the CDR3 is TGCAGTGCTAGGAGATCGGACAGGGCCGGAACTGAAGCTTTCTTT. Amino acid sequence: CSARRSDRAGTEAFF.